This is a list of T cell receptor beta chains from one sample in a study of blood T cell repertoires in COVID-19. Repertoires were generated with immunoSEQ multiplex PCR, while TCRdb's copy carries only in-frame clones and drops some. This table holds over 150,000 clones, 70% to 85% found once. Sequences were obtained from peripheral blood. These receptors came from a human donor with acute or convalescent COVID-19. The donor label of this sample is uncertain. CDR3s include the opening cysteine and the closing phenylalanine or tryptophan. D genes are given only for firm matches. A clone size is listed for some rows: how often the clone was seen (once, few, many), or a class if it is expanded.

J gene,D gene,V gene,clone size,CDR3 DNA,CDR3 protein
TRBJ2-5,TRBD2,TRBV3-1/TRBV3-2,NA,TGTGCCAGCACCTTAGGAGTAGCGGGACAAGAGACCCAGTACTTC,CASTLGVAGQETQYF
TRBJ1-5,NA,TRBV5-1,NA,TGCGCCAGCAGCTTGGCGGGGTCGGGCAATCAGCCCCAGCATTTT,CASSLAGSGNQPQHF
TRBJ2-1,NA,TRBV14,NA,TGTGCCAGCAGCCAACTTAGCGGACCCTACAATGAGCAGTTCTTC,CASSQLSGPYNEQFF
TRBJ1-4,NA,TRBV27,NA,TGTGCCAGCAGACGCTCGGGGGGCTTAAATGAAAAACTGTTTTTT,CASRRSGGLNEKLFF
TRBJ2-1,NA,TRBV25-1,once,TGTGCCAGCAGGAGGAATGAGCAGTTCTTC,CASRRNEQFF
TRBJ2-1,NA,TRBV6-5,NA,TGTGCCAGCAGTTATACCGGGATCAGTTCCTACAATGAGCAGTTCTTC,CASSYTGISSYNEQFF
TRBJ1-1,NA,TRBV7-9,NA,TGTGCCAGCAGCTCGGCATCAGGGATTGTTCGTCCTGAAGCTTTCTTT,CASSSASGIVRPEAFF
TRBJ1-2,TRBD1,TRBV24-1,NA,TGTGCCACCAGTGATGCCGGGACAGACTATGGCTACACCTTC,CATSDAGTDYGYTF
TRBJ2-5,NA,TRBV15,NA,TGTGCCACCAGCAGAGGGACAGCCCTGTCAGAGACCCAGTACTTC,CATSRGTALSETQYF
TRBJ2-1,TRBD1,TRBV6-2/TRBV6-3,NA,TGTGCCAGCAGTTACGTTCGGGGGACAGGCGCCTACTACAATGAGCAGTTCTTC,CASSYVRGTGAYYNEQFF
TRBJ2-7,TRBD2,TRBV18,NA,TGTGCCAGCTCACCACTGGGACTAGCGGGAGCTCCCTACGAGCAGTACTTC,CASSPLGLAGAPYEQYF
TRBJ2-1,TRBD2,TRBV30,once,TGTGCCTGGACTAGCGGGAGTTTAAGTACCAATGAGCAGTTCTTC,CAWTSGSLSTNEQFF
TRBJ2-7,NA,TRBV27,NA,TGTGCCAGCAGTTTTGACAGGCGACTCTCCTACGAGCAGTACTTC,CASSFDRRLSYEQYF
TRBJ1-2,TRBD1,TRBV18,NA,TGTGCCAGCTCAGAGGGACAGGGAATTTTTAACTATGGCTACACCTTC,CASSEGQGIFNYGYTF
TRBJ2-5,TRBD2,TRBV27,NA,TGTGCCAGCAGCTCAACGGGACTAGCGGGAGGGAGGGAGACCCAGTACTTC,CASSSTGLAGGRETQYF
TRBJ1-3,TRBD1,TRBV2,NA,TGTGCCAGCAGCGGGACAGCAGGAAACACCATATATTTT,CASSGTAGNTIYF
TRBJ2-5,NA,TRBV7-2,NA,TGTGCCAGCAGCTTTTATAGGCGGCCGGAGACCCAGTACTTC,CASSFYRRPETQYF
TRBJ1-1,NA,TRBV10-3,NA,TGTGCCATCAGTGAGAGGAGACGGGATGAAGCTTTCTTT,CAISERRRDEAFF
TRBJ2-5,NA,TRBV30,NA,TGTGCCTGGAAGGGGTACCAAGAGACCCAGTACTTC,CAWKGYQETQYF
TRBJ1-5,NA,TRBV6-2/TRBV6-3,NA,TGTGCCAGCAGCCCCTGGGGGGATCAGCCCCAGCATTTT,CASSPWGDQPQHF